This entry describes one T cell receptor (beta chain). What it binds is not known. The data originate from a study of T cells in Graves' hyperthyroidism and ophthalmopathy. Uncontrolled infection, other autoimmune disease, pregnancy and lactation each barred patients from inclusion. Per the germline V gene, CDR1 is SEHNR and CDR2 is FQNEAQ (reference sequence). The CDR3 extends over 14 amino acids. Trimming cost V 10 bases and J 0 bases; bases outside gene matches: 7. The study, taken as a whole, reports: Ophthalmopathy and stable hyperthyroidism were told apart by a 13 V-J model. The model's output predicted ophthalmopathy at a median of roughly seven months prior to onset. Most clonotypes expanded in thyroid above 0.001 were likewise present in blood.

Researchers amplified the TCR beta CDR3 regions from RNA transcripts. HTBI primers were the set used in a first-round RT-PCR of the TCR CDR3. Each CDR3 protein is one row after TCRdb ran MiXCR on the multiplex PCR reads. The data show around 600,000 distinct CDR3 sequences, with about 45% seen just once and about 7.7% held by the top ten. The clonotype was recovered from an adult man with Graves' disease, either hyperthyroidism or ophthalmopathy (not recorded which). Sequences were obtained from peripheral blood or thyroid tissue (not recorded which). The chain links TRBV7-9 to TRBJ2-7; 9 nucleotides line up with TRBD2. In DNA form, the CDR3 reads TGTGCCAATAGCGGGAGCAGTGCCTCCTACGAGCAGTACTTC. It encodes CANSGSSASYEQYF.